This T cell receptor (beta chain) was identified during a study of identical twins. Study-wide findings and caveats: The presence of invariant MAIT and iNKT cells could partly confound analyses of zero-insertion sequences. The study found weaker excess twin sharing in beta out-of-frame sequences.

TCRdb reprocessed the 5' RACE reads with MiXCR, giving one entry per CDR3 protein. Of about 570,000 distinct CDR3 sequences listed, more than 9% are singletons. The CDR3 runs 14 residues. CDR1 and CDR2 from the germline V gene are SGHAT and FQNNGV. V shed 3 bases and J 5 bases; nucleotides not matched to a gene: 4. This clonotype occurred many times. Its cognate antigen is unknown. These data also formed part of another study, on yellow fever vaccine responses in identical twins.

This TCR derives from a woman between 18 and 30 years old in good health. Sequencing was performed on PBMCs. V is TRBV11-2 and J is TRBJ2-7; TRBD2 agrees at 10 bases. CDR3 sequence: CASSFSTSGNEQYF. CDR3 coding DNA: TGTGCCAGCAGCTTTAGTACTAGCGGGAACGAGCAGTACTTC.